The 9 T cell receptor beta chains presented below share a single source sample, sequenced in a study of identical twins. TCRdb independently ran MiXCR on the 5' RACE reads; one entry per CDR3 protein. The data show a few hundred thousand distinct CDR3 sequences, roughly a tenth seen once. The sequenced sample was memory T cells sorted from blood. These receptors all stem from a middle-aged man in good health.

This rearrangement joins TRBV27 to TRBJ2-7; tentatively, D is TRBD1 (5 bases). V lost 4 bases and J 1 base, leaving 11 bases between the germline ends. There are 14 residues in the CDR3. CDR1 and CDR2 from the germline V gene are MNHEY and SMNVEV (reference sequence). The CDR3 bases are TGTGCCAGCAGTTACTATTCAGGGTCCTACGAGCAGTACTTC. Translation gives CASSYYSGSYEQYF.

CDR3 nucleotides: TGTGCCAGCAGCTTATTCACGGAGACCCAGTACTTC. Its protein is CASSLFTETQYF. The chain employs TRBV11-2 and TRBJ2-5; D is ambiguous. Germline V CDR1 and CDR2: SGHAT, FQNNGV. V lost 2 bases and J 5 bases, leaving 6 bases between the germline ends. CDR3 length: 12 residues.

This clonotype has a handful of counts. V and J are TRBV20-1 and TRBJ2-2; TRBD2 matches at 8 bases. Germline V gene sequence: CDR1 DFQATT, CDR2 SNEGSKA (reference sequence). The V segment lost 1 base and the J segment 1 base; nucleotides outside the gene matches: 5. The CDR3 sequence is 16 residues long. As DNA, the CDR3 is TGCAGTGCTAGAGGCCGGGGGGGGAGGAACACCGGGGAGCTGTTTTTT. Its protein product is CSARGRGGRNTGELFF.

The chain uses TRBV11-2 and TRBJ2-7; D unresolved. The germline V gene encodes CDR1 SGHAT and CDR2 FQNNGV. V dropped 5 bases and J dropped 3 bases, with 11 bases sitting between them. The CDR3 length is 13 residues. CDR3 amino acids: CASSPSGNYEQYF. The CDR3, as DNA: TGTGCCAGCAGCCCCTCGGGTAACTACGAGCAGTACTTC.

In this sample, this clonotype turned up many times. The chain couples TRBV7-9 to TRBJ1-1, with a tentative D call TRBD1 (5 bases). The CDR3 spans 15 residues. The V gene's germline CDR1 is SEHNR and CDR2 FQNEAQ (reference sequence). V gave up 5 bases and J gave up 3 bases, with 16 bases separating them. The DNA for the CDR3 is TGTGCCAGCAGCCGAGGGGCCGGGGCCGACACTGAAGCTTTCTTT. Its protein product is CASSRGAGADTEAFF.

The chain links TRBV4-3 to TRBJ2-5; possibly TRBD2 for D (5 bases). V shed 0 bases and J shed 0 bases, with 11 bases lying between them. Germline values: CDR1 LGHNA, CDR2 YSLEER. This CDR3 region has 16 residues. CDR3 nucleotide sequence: TGCGCCAGCAGCCAAGATCTAGCAGAGTACCAAGAGACCCAGTACTTC. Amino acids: CASSQDLAEYQETQYF.

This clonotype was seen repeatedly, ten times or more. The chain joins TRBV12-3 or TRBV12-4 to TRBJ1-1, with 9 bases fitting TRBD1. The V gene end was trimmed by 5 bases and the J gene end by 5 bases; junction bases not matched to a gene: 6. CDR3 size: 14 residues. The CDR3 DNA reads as TGTGCCAGCAGTGAGACAGGGGGTTGGACTGAAGCTTTCTTT. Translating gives CASSETGGWTEAFF.

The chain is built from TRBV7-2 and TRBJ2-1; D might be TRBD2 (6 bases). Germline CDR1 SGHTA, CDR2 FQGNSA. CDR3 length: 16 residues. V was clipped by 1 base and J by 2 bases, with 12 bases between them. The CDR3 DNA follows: TGTGCCAGCAGCTTAGGGGTGGGGGGTACCTACAATGAGCAGTTCTTC. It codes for CASSLGVGGTYNEQFF.

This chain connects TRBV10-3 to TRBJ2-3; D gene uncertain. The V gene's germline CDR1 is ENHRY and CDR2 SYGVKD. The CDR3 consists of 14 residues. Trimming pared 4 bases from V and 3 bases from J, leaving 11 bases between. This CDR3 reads CAISAHGTTDTQYF. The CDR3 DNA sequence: TGTGCCATCAGTGCGCACGGAACGACAGATACGCAGTATTTT.